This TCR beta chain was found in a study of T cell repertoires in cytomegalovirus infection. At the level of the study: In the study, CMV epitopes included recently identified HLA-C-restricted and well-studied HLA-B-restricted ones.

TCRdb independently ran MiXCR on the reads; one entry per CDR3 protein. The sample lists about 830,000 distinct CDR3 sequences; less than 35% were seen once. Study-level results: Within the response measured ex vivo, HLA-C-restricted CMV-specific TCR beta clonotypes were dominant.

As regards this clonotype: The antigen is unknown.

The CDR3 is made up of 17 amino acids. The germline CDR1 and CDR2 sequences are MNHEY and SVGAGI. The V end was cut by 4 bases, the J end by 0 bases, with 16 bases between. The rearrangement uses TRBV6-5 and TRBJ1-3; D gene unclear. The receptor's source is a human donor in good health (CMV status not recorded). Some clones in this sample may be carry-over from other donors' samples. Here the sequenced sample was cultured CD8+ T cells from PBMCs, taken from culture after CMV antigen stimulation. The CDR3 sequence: CASSWGVGESSGNTIYF. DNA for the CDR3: TGTGCCAGCAGTTGGGGAGTCGGAGAAAGCTCTGGAAACACCATATATTTT.